In this sample, the clone carrying this TCR beta chain turned up a few times. In TCRdb, the RT-PCR reads were re-called with MiXCR into one record per CDR3 protein. Here the sample spans approximately 170,000 distinct CDR3 sequences, less than 15% being singletons. This specimen comes from a study of response to subunit inactivated influenza vaccine. This same sample was also taken into another study, of T cells expressing NK-cell markers. That publication notes: TCR beta cDNA was made by 5'RACE template switching with UMIs. As a fraction of CD8+ T cells, dominant NKG2C+ clonotypes reached roughly 1.0-7.5% in 5 or 6 donors.

This TCR derives from a man aged 45 to 65 who received an inactivated influenza vaccine. The starting material was CD8+ T cells sorted from PBMCs, obtained approximately 12 days after vaccination.

The chain's CDR3 is CASRLTGTGGYEQYF. The CDR3 DNA reads as TGTGCCAGCAGACTAACCGGGACAGGGGGCTACGAGCAGTACTTC. The chain is built from TRBV9 and TRBJ2-7; TRBD1 aligns across 11 bases. Germline assignment: CDR1 SGDLS and CDR2 YYNGEE. V shed 5 bases, J shed 3 bases, and the junction held 7 bases outside the gene matches. This CDR3 spans 15 amino acids.